The clone carrying this T cell receptor beta chain was picked up one time. This record comes from a study of identifying expanded T cells in peripheral blood. With 4 bases clipped from V and 8 bases from J, the junction kept 14 bases outside the gene matches. The CDR3 is 16 residues long. The germline V gene has CDR1 MGHRA and CDR2 YSYEKL. Assay used: immunoSEQ multiplex PCR; TCRdb lists only in-frame clones, some missing. The repertoire holds 100,000 to 150,000 clones, approximately 84% seen once, with roughly 3.3% in the top ten. The chain uses TRBV4-1 and TRBJ1-1; 9 bases are a match to TRBD1. This TCR was recovered from a person aged 18-69 years in good health. The sample consisted of blood. CDR3 amino acids: CASSPFTRDREPEAFF. In DNA, the CDR3 is TGCGCCAGCAGCCCCTTCACCCGGGACAGGGAGCCGGAAGCTTTCTTT.